These 25 T cell receptor beta chains share one sample of origin, sequenced in a study of cytomegalovirus exposure and HLA in healthy donors. Some clones are missing from TCRdb's copy, which holds only in-frame ones; the method was immunoSEQ multiplex PCR. Of around 150,000 clones listed, roughly 96% are singletons. The specimen sequenced was PBMCs. The receptors come from a woman aged 18-35 years in good health and CMV-seronegative.

Points on this clone: Germline and junction disagree at one end, which may indicate a read error. Within the sample, other DNA sequences also encode this same CDR3. This rearrangement joins TRBV11-1 to TRBJ2-7, with D maybe TRBD1 (6 bases). The germline V gene has CDR1 SGHAT and CDR2 FQDESV (reference sequence). This CDR3 comprises 13 residues. This CDR3 is CASSWDITYEQYF. In DNA form, the CDR3 reads TGTGCTAGCAGCTGGGACATCACCTACGAGCAGTACTTC.

The chain has TRBV14 and TRBJ2-1; 8 bases agree with TRBD2. Germline V gene lookup returns CDR1 SGHDN and CDR2 FVKESK. The CDR3 covers 15 residues. With 4 bases clipped from V and 11 bases from J, the junction kept 13 bases outside the gene matches. The DNA of the CDR3 is TGTGCCAGCAGCCTTGGACTAGCACCCCCACGTAAGCAGTTCTTC. Its protein product is CASSLGLAPPRKQFF.

The V and J genes are TRBV9 and TRBJ1-2; a possible D gene is TRBD1 (5 bases). The CDR3 is 14 residues long. V was clipped by 6 bases and J by 0 bases, with 12 bases between them. The germline gives CDR1 SGDLS, CDR2 YYNGEE. The CDR3 here is CASTIGGANYGYTF. The CDR3 bases are TGTGCCAGCACGATCGGGGGAGCTAACTATGGCTACACCTTC.

This rearrangement joins TRBV6-1 to TRBJ1-1, with a weak D call TRBD1 (5 bases). The CDR3 length is 15 residues. Trimming took 3 bases from V and 1 from J, leaving 12 bases between them. Germline V CDR1 and CDR2: MNHNS, SASEGT. The CDR3 nucleotides are TGTGCCAGCAGTGATGTCGGGACTGGGAACACTGAAGCTTTCTTT. It codes for CASSDVGTGNTEAFF.

The chain links TRBV7-2 to TRBJ1-6, with 8 positions matching TRBD1. The CDR3 is 17 residues long. Germline CDR1 is SGHTA and CDR2 is FQGNSA. Germline trimming cut 3 bases from V and 2 bases from J; bases unmatched to any gene: 6. The CDR3 sequence: CASSFGQGRPYNSPLHF. In DNA form, the CDR3 reads TGTGCCAGCAGCTTTGGACAGGGTAGGCCCTATAATTCACCCCTCCACTTT.

V gene TRBV6-5 combines with J gene TRBJ1-2; 9 nucleotides line up with TRBD1. J gave up 6 bases and V 6 bases, and 8 bases lay outside the gene matches. The germline V gene encodes CDR1 MNHEY and CDR2 SVGAGI. There are 14 residues in the CDR3. In DNA form, the CDR3 reads TGTGCCAGCAGGGGGGGACAGGGACGTGATGGCTACACCTTC. Encoded protein: CASRGGQGRDGYTF.

The chain employs TRBV18 and TRBJ2-7, with no clear D. CDR1 is KGHSH, CDR2 LQKENI, per germline. The CDR3 is 15 residues long. The V and J ends lost 5 bases and 1 base respectively, with 15 bases between them. The CDR3 bases are TGTGCCAGCTCAGAAACCATGCTCTATTCCTACGAGCAGTACTTC. Its translation: CASSETMLYSYEQYF.

This chain links TRBV15 with TRBJ1-4; TRBD1 matches 7 bases. V dropped 2 bases and J dropped 7; count of bases not matched to a gene: 13. Germline CDR1 reads LNHNV; CDR2 reads YYDKDF (reference sequence). The CDR3 has 17 amino acids. The CDR3 spells CATSRQEGRQGSEKLFF. CDR3 bases: TGTGCCACCAGCAGACAAGAGGGGCGACAGGGAAGTGAAAAACTGTTTTTT.

The V and J genes are TRBV6-6 and TRBJ2-2, with a weak D call TRBD2 (5 bases). The V end was cut by 0 bases, the J end by 4 bases, with 6 bases between. The CDR3 spans 14 residues. Per germline, CDR1 MNHNY and CDR2 SVGAGI (reference sequence). The CDR3 DNA reads as TGTGCCAGCAGTTACTCGCGGGTCACCGGGGAGCTGTTTTTT. This codes for CASSYSRVTGELFF.

V usage is TRBV30 and J usage is TRBJ1-3; unclear D gene. Per germline, CDR1 GTSNPN and CDR2 SVGIG (reference sequence). The CDR3 consists of 12 residues. V lost 1 base, J lost 5 bases, and 6 bases lay in between. DNA of the CDR3: TGTGCCTGGAGTGAAACTAGAAACACCATATATTTT. Its protein product is CAWSETRNTIYF.

The chain uses TRBV9 and TRBJ2-6; D gene uncertain. This CDR3 has 16 residues. V lost 4 bases and J 4 bases, leaving 15 bases between the germline ends. In germline, CDR1 is SGDLS, CDR2 YYNGEE. The CDR3 here is CASSPRLQTGANVLTF. The CDR3 nucleotides read TGTGCCAGCAGCCCAAGGCTACAGACCGGGGCCAACGTCCTGACTTTC.

The chain joins TRBV5-1 to TRBJ2-1, with 10 positions matching TRBD2. The V gene end was trimmed by 4 bases and the J gene end by 2 bases; junction bases not matched to a gene: 6. The germline gives CDR1 SGHRS, CDR2 YFSETQ. The CDR3 covers 16 residues. In nucleotides, the CDR3 is TGCGCCAGCAGCATAGCGGGGGGCGTAACCTACAATGAGCAGTTCTTC. This gives the protein CASSIAGGVTYNEQFF.

On this clone itself: Other DNA sequences in this specimen translate into the identical CDR3. The chain couples TRBV27 to TRBJ2-7; 9 nucleotides agree with TRBD1. CDR1 MNHEY and CDR2 SMNVEV come from the germline V gene (reference sequence). J gave up 3 bases and V 5 bases, and 2 bases lay outside the gene matches. The CDR3 extends over 13 amino acids. The CDR3 sequence: CASSPGQGYEQYF. CDR3 coding DNA: TGTGCCAGCAGTCCGGGACAGGGCTACGAGCAGTACTTC.

The chain has TRBV10-3 and TRBJ2-7; TRBD2 agrees at 16 bases. The germline V gene has CDR1 ENHRY and CDR2 SYGVKD. CDR3 length: 19 residues. The trim removed 2 bases at V and 5 bases at J, leaving 12 bases unmatched. The CDR3 DNA reads TGTGCCATCAGTGAGAATCAGGGGACTAGCGGGGGGGTCGGCAACGAGCAGTACTTC. Translation gives CAISENQGTSGGVGNEQYF.

The rearrangement uses TRBV14 and TRBJ1-5, with a tentative D call TRBD1 (5 bases). CDR3 length equals 15 residues. V was clipped by 10 bases and J by 4 bases, with 20 bases between them. Germline assignment: CDR1 SGHDN and CDR2 FVKESK. The CDR3 sequence is CAITQRGRPNQPQHF. Here the CDR3 DNA reads TGTGCCATTACCCAAAGGGGCAGGCCTAATCAGCCCCAGCATTTT.

The chain employs TRBV2 and TRBJ2-2, with TRBD1 matching over 9 bases. The CDR3 runs 14 residues. J lost 4 bases, V lost 7 bases, and 4 bases had no gene match. In germline, CDR1 is SNHLY, CDR2 FYNNEI. As DNA, the CDR3 is TGTGCCAGCAATTACAGGGGGCGCACCGGGGAGCTGTTTTTT. Protein: CASNYRGRTGELFF.

This clone was found once. V is TRBV9 and J is TRBJ2-1; TRBD2 matches 10 bases. The CDR3 extends over 20 amino acids. V dropped 4 bases and J dropped 0; count of bases not matched to a gene: 16. The germline V gene has CDR1 SGDLS and CDR2 YYNGEE. CDR3 in DNA: TGTGCCAGCAGCTCACCGCGTGGGGTTAGCGGGGGGAGCTCCTACAATGAGCAGTTCTTC. This gives the protein CASSSPRGVSGGSSYNEQFF.

This chain joins TRBV14 and TRBJ1-4, with a possible D match to TRBD1 (5 bases). The ends were cut back, 4 bases at V and 8 bases at J, with 8 bases in the middle. The germline CDR1 and CDR2 sequences are SGHDN and FVKESK. The CDR3 runs 12 residues. CDR3 protein: CASSRQREKLFF. CDR3 bases: TGTGCCAGCAGCCGACAGAGGGAAAAACTGTTTTTT.

This clone has only one observation. The chain joins TRBV27 to TRBJ2-5, with 7 bases aligning to TRBD2. This CDR3 has 16 amino acids. Germline values: CDR1 MNHEY, CDR2 SMNVEV (reference sequence). Trimming removed 2 bases from V and 5 bases from J; junction bases left unmatched: 11. The CDR3 here is CASSLRGGALRETQYF. The CDR3 nucleotides are TGTGCCAGCAGTTTACGCGGGGGAGCCCTCCGGGAGACCCAGTACTTC.

The chain carries TRBV30 and TRBJ2-1; TRBD1 matches at 10 bases. The CDR3 extends over 15 amino acids. Trimming cost V 0 bases and J 6 bases; bases outside gene matches: 5. CDR1 is GTSNPN, CDR2 SVGIG, per germline (reference sequence). CDR3: CAWSVGTGEFNEQFF. CDR3 nucleotides: TGTGCCTGGAGTGTTGGGACAGGGGAATTCAATGAGCAGTTCTTC.

The chain links TRBV7-2 to TRBJ1-2; 8 bases match TRBD1. The CDR3 runs 14 residues. The germline CDR1 and CDR2 sequences are SGHTA and FQGNSA. V shed 3 bases, J shed 2 bases, and the junction held 2 bases outside the gene matches. The CDR3 DNA is TGTGCCAGCAGCTTTGGACAGGGCAACTATGGCTACACCTTC. Its translation is CASSFGQGNYGYTF.

This chain uses TRBV7-6 with TRBJ2-5, with 12 bases lining up with TRBD2. CDR1 and CDR2 (germline): SGHVS, FNYEAQ. Germline trimming cut 1 base from V and 4 bases from J; bases unmatched to any gene: 1. This CDR3 has 15 amino acids. CDR3 loop: CASSLEGLAGETQYF. For the CDR3, the DNA is TGTGCCAGCAGCTTAGAGGGACTAGCGGGAGAGACCCAGTACTTC.

V usage is TRBV15 and J usage is TRBJ1-5; tentatively, D is TRBD1 (5 bases). The CDR3 length is 15 residues. V was pared by 8 bases and J by 3 bases, with 17 bases between. CDR1 is LNHNV and CDR2 is YYDKDF in the germline V gene (reference sequence). CDR3 in amino acids: CATGRRERNNQPQHF. DNA of the CDR3: TGTGCCACCGGACGCAGGGAAAGAAACAATCAGCCCCAGCATTTT. Full variable domain (rest looked up from reference TRBV15 and TRBJ1-5): DAMVIQNPRYQVTQFGKPVTLSCSQTLNHNVMYWYQQKSSQAPKLLFHYYDKDFNNEADTPDNFQSRRPNTSFCFLDIRSPGLGDTAMYLCATGRRERNNQPQHFGDGTRLSIL.

The chain joins TRBV7-2 to TRBJ2-5, with D maybe TRBD1 (5 bases). This CDR3 spans 15 amino acids. The germline V gene encodes CDR1 SGHTA and CDR2 FQGNSA. The V end lost 4 bases, the J end lost 5 bases, and 17 bases lay between the germline ends. CDR3 sequence reads: CASSSSDRASETQYF. In nucleotides, the CDR3 is TGTGCCAGCAGCTCCTCAGACAGAGCCTCGGAGACCCAGTACTTC.

The rearrangement uses TRBV4-2 and TRBJ2-7, with TRBD1 matching over 11 bases. Germline-derived CDR1 and CDR2 are LGHNA and YNFKEQ. Trimming cost V 0 bases and J 3 bases; bases outside gene matches: 4. CDR3 length equals 16 residues. CDR3 in DNA: TGTGCCAGCAGCCAAGACCCCGGGACAGGGGGCTACGAGCAGTACTTC. Translating gives CASSQDPGTGGYEQYF.